Below, 6 T cell receptor beta chains from the same sample are listed, as sequenced in a study of T cells in Graves' hyperthyroidism and ophthalmopathy. Amplified TCR beta CDR3 regions came from RNA transcripts. HTBI primers were employed in a first-round RT-PCR of the TCR CDR3. TCRdb reprocessed the multiplex PCR reads with MiXCR, giving one entry per CDR3 protein. The repertoire has a few hundred thousand distinct CDR3 sequences, roughly 14% of them found once; the top ten carry less than 9.5%. Sequenced sample: blood. The origin of the receptors is a woman younger than 45 with Graves' hyperthyroidism.

In this sample, this clonotype turned up many times. The J gene is TRBJ2-5, the V gene TRBV20-1, with D hard to call. The germline CDR1 and CDR2 sequences are DFQATT and SNEGSKA (reference sequence). The CDR3 extends over 14 amino acids. The ends were cut back, 1 base at V and 6 bases at J, with 15 bases in the middle. CDR3 sequence reads: CSARGPVTRQTQYF. The CDR3 bases are TGCAGTGCTAGAGGTCCCGTTACGCGTCAGACCCAGTACTTC.

With regard to this clonotype: A much larger clone differs by one base, so this may be a read error. The chain joins TRBV29-1 to TRBJ1-1, with 8 bases that match TRBD1. Germline-derived CDR1 and CDR2 are SQVTM and ANQGSEA. The CDR3 sequence is 13 residues long. The V gene end was trimmed by 5 bases and the J gene end by 6 bases; junction bases not matched to a gene: 8. CDR3: CSVKGGRGPEAFF. The CDR3 region has the DNA TGCAGCGTTAAAGGGGGCAGGGGGCCTGAAGCTTTCTTT.

This clonotype was counted many times. V and J are TRBV2 and TRBJ2-1; D is possibly TRBD2 (5 bases). The V gene's germline CDR1 is SNHLY and CDR2 FYNNEI. The length of the CDR3 is 15 residues. V dropped 3 bases and J dropped 3 bases, with 12 bases sitting between them. This CDR3 is CASSDGQRNYNEQFF. In nucleotides, the CDR3 is TGTGCCAGCAGTGACGGTCAGCGGAACTACAATGAGCAGTTCTTC.

This clonotype showed up many times. The chain employs TRBV12-3 or TRBV12-4 and TRBJ2-1, with 7 bases lining up with TRBD1. This CDR3 region has 16 residues. The V segment lost 2 bases and the J segment 7 bases; nucleotides outside the gene matches: 11. This chain's CDR3 is CASSLLGQIKGNEQFF. The CDR3 DNA is TGTGCCAGCAGTTTATTGGGACAGATCAAAGGGAATGAGCAGTTCTTC.

The V and J genes are TRBV19 and TRBJ2-1; the match to TRBD2 covers 13 bases. V gave up 7 bases and J gave up 2 bases; unmatched junction bases: 8. This CDR3 spans 17 amino acids. The germline CDR1 and CDR2 sequences are LNHDA and SQIVND (reference sequence). CDR3 sequence reads: CASTPPGTSGTYNEQFF. The CDR3 DNA is TGTGCCAGTACCCCACCCGGGACTAGCGGGACCTACAATGAGCAGTTCTTC.

This clonotype showed up just a few times. The chain recombines TRBV10-1 with TRBJ2-3, with TRBD1 matching 8 bases. This CDR3 comprises 14 residues. CDR1 WNHNN and CDR2 SYGVQD come from the germline V gene (reference sequence). V lost 6 bases, J lost 6 bases, and 8 bases stayed unmatched. CDR3 loop: CASSPSGGRDTQYF. The CDR3 coding sequence is TGCGCCAGCAGCCCCTCAGGGGGCCGGGATACGCAGTATTTT.